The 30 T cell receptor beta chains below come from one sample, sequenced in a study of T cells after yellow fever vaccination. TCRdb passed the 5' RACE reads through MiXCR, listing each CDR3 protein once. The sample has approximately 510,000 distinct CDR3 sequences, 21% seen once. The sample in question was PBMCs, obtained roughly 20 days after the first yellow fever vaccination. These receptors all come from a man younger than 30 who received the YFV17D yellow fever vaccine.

The CDR3 DNA sequence: TGTGCCATCAGTGAGTACACGAACACCGGGGAGCTGTTTTTT. This encodes CAISEYTNTGELFF. V is TRBV10-3 and J is TRBJ2-2, with D unclear. The germline V gene has CDR1 ENHRY and CDR2 SYGVKD. Trimming left V 1 base short and J 0 bases short, with 3 bases between. The length of the CDR3 is 14 residues.

The CDR3 reads CASSESLAGGPYEQYF. Written as DNA, the CDR3 is TGTGCCAGCAGTGAAAGCCTAGCGGGGGGCCCTTACGAGCAGTACTTC. The V call is TRBV6-1, the J call TRBJ2-7; 11 bases agree with TRBD2. V lost 2 bases and J lost 4; bases outside the gene matches: 7. From germline, CDR1 is MNHNS and CDR2 SASEGT. The CDR3 is 16 residues long.

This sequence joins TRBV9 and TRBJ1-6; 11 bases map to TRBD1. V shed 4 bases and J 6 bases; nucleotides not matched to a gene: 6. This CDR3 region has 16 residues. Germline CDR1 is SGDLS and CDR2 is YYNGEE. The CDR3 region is CASSPVGTGGNSPLHF. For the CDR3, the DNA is TGTGCCAGCAGCCCCGTCGGGACAGGGGGTAATTCACCCCTCCACTTT.

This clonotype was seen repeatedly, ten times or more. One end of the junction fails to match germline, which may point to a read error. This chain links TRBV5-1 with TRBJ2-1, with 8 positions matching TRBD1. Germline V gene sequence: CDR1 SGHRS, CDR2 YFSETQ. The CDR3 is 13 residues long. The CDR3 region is CATSGQGADEQFF. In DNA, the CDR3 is TGCGCCACCAGCGGGCAGGGGGCCGATGAGCAGTTCTTC.

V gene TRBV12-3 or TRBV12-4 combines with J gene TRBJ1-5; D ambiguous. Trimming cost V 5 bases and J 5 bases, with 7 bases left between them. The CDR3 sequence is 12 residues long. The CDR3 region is CASSPGYQPQHF. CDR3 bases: TGTGCCAGCAGTCCGGGGTATCAGCCCCAGCATTTT.

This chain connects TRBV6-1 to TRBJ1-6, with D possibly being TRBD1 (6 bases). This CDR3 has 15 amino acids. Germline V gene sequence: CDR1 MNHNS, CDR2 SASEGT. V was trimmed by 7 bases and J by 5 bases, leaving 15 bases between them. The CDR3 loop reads CASIRTRTDNSPLHF. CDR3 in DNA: TGTGCCAGCATCAGGACGAGGACAGATAATTCACCCCTCCACTTT.

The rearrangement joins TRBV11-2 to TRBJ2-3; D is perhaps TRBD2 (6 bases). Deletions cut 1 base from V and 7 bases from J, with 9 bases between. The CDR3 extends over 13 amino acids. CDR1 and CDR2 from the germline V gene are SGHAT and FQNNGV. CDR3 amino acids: CASSLAGGNTQYF. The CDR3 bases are TGTGCCAGCAGCTTAGCCGGGGGAAATACGCAGTATTTT.

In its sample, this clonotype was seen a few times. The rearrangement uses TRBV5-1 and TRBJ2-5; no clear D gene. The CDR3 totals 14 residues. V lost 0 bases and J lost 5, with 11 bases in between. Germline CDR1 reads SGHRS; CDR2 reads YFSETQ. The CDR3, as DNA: TGCGCCAGCAGCTTGGAACTGGGGTGGGAGACCCAGTACTTC. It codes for CASSLELGWETQYF.

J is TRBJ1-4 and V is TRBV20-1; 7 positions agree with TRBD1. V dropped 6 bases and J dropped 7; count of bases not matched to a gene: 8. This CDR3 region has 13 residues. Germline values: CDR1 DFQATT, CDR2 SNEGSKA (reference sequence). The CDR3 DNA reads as TGCAGTGCCCCCGACAGGGCAAGTGAAAAACTGTTTTTT. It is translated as CSAPDRASEKLFF.

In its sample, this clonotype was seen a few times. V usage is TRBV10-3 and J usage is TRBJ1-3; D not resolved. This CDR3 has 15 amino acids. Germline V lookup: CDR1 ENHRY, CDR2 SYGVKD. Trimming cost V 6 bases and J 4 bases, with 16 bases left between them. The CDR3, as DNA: TGTGCCATCAGCGCCCGCTCGGGTGACGGAAACACCATATATTTT. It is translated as CAISARSGDGNTIYF.

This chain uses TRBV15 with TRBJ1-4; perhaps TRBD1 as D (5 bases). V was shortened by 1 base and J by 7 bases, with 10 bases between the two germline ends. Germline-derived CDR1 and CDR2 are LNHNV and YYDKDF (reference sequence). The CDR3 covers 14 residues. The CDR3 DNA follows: TGTGCCACCAGCAGAGGAGGGGATGGTGAAAAACTGTTTTTT. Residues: CATSRGGDGEKLFF. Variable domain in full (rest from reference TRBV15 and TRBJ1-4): DAMVIQNPRYQVTQFGKPVTLSCSQTLNHNVMYWYQQKSSQAPKLLFHYYDKDFNNEADTPDNFQSRRPNTSFCFLDIRSPGLGDTAMYLCATSRGGDGEKLFFGSGTQLSVL.

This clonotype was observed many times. CDR3 coding DNA: TGTGCCAGCAGCTCGAGCCCCGGGGGTCGATTCGCAGATACGCAGTATTTT. This codes for CASSSSPGGRFADTQYF. V is TRBV7-9 and J is TRBJ2-3; weak D call: TRBD2 (6 bases). Per germline, CDR1 SEHNR and CDR2 FQNEAQ (reference sequence). The V end lost 4 bases, the J end lost 4 bases, and 21 bases lay between the germline ends. This CDR3 is 17 amino acids long.

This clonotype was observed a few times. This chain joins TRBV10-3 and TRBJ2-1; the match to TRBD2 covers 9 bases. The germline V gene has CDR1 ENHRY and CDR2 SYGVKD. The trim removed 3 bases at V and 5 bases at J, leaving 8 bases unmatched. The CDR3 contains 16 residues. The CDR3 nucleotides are TGTGCCATCAGTGACCCGGGACTAGCTCAAAACAATGAGCAGTTCTTC. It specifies CAISDPGLAQNNEQFF.

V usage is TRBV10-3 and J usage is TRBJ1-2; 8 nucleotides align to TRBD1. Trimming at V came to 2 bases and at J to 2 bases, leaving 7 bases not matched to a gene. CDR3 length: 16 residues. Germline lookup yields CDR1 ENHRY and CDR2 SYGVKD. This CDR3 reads CAISEPPGQDNYGYTF. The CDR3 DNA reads TGTGCCATCAGTGAGCCTCCGGGACAGGACAACTATGGCTACACCTTC.

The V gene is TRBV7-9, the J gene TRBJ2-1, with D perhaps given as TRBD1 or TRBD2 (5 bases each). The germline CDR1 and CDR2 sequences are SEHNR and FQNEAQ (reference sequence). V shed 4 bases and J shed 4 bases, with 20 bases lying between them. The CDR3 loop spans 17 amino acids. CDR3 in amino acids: CASSSGAAIIGYNEQFF. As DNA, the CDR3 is TGTGCCAGCAGCTCCGGGGCAGCGATAATTGGTTACAATGAGCAGTTCTTC. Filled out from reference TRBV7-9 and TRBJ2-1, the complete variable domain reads DTGVSQNPRHKITKRGQNVTFRCDPISEHNRLYWYRQTLGQGPEFLTYFQNEAQLEKSRLLSDRFSAERPKGSFSTLEIQRTEQGDSAMYLCASSSGAAIIGYNEQFFGPGTRLTVL.

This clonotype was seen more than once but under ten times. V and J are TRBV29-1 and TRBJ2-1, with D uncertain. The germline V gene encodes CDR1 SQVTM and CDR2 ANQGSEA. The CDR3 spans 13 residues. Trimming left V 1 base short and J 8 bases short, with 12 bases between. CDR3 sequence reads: CSVEGVDQDEQFF. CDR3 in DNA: TGCAGCGTTGAAGGGGTGGACCAGGATGAGCAGTTCTTC.

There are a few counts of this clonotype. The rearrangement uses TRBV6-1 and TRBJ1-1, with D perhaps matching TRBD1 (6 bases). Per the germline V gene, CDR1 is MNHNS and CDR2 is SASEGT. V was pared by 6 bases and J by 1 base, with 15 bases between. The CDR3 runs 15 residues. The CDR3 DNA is TGTGCCAGCAGCCCGGTCGCGGGACAGAACACTGAAGCTTTCTTT. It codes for CASSPVAGQNTEAFF.

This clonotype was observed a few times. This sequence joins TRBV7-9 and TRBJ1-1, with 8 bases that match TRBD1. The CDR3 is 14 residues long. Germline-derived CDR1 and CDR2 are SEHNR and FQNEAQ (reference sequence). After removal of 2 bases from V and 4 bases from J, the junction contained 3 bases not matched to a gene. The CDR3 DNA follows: TGTGCCAGCAGCTTAAGACAGGGGTCCACTGAAGCTTTCTTT. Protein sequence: CASSLRQGSTEAFF.

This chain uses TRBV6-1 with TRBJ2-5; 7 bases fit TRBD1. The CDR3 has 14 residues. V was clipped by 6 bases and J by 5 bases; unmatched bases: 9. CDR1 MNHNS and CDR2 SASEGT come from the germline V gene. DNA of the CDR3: TGTGCCAGCAGAGCCGGGACAGCTTGGGAGACCCAGTACTTC. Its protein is CASRAGTAWETQYF.

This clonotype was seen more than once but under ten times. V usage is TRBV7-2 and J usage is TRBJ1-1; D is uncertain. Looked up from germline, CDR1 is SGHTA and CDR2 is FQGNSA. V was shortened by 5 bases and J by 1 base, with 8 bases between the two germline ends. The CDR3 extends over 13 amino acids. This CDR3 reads CASSPHQNTEAFF. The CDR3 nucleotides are TGTGCCAGCAGCCCGCACCAGAACACTGAAGCTTTCTTT.

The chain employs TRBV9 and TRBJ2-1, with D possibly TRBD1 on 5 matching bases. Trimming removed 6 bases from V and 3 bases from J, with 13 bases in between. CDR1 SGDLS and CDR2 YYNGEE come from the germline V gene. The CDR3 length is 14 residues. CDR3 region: CASTPGNLYNEQFF. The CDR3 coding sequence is TGTGCCAGCACCCCAGGGAATCTCTACAATGAGCAGTTCTTC.

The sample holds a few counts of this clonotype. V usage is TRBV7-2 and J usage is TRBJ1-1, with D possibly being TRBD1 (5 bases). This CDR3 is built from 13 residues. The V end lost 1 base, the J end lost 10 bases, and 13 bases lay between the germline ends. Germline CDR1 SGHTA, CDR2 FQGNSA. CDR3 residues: CASSLGSGTGAFF. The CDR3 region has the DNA TGTGCCAGCAGCTTAGGCTCAGGGACGGGAGCTTTCTTT. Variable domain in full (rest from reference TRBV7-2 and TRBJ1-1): GAGVSQSPSNKVTEKGKDVELRCDPISGHTALYWYRQSLGQGLEFLIYFQGNSAPDKSGLPSDRFSAERTGGSVSTLTIQRTQQEDSAVYLCASSLGSGTGAFFGQGTRLTVV.

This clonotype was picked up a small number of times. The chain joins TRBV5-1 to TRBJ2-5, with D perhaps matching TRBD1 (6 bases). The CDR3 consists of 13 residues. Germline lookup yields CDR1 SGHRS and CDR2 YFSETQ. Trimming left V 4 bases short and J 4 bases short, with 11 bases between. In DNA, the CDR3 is TGCGCCAGCAGCGGGGGCCCGGGAGAGACCCAGTACTTC. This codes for CASSGGPGETQYF.

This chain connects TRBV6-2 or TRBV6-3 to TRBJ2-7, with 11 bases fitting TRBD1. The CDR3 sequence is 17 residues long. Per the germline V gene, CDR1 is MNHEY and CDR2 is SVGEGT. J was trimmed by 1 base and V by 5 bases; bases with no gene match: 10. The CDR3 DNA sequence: TGTGCCAGCAGTCGCTTCGGGGGACAGGGGGGATCCTACGAGCAGTACGTC. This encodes CASSRFGGQGGSYEQYV.

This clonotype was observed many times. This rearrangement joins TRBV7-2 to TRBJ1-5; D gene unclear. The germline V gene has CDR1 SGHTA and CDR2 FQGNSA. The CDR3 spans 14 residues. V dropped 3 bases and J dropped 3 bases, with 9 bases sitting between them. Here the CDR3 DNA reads TGTGCCAGCAGCTTTACCGGGCCCAATCAGCCCCAGCATTTT. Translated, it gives CASSFTGPNQPQHF. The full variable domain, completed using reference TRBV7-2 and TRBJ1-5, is GAGVSQSPSNKVTEKGKDVELRCDPISGHTALYWYRQSLGQGLEFLIYFQGNSAPDKSGLPSDRFSAERTGGSVSTLTIQRTQQEDSAVYLCASSFTGPNQPQHFGDGTRLSIL.

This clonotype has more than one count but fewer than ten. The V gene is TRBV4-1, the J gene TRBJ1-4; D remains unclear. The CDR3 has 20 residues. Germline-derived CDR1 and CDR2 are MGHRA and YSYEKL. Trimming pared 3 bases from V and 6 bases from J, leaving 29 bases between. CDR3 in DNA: TGCGCCAGCAGCCAGAGACTACATCTTCGTGCGGCAGCGTCTGATGAAAAACTGTTTTTT. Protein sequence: CASSQRLHLRAAASDEKLFF.

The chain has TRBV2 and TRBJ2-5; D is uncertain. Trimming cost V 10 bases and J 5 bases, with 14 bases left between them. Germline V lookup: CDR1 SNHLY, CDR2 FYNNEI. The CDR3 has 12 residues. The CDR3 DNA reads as TGTGCCACTACCTCCTCTGGTGAGACCCAGTACTTC. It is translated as CATTSSGETQYF.

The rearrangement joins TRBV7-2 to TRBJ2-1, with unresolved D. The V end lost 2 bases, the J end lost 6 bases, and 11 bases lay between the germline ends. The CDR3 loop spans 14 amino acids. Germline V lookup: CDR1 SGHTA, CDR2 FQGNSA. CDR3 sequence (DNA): TGTGCCAGCAGCTTAATGGCTGGTCTCAATGAGCAGTTCTTC. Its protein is CASSLMAGLNEQFF.

The CDR3 loop is CASRPGGAWETQYF. DNA of the CDR3: TGTGCCAGCAGACCGGGAGGAGCGTGGGAGACCCAGTACTTC. The chain recombines TRBV7-8 with TRBJ2-5, with TRBD2 identical over 7 bases. This CDR3 has 14 residues. V gave up 6 bases and J gave up 5 bases; unmatched junction bases: 9. Germline V gene lookup returns CDR1 SGHVS and CDR2 FQNEAQ. The full variable domain, rest sourced from reference TRBV7-8 and TRBJ2-5, is GAGVSQSPRYKVAKRGQDVALRCDPISGHVSLFWYQQALGQGPEFLTYFQNEAQLDKSGLPSDRFFAERPEGSVSTLKIQRTQQEDSAVYLCASRPGGAWETQYFGPGTRLLVL.

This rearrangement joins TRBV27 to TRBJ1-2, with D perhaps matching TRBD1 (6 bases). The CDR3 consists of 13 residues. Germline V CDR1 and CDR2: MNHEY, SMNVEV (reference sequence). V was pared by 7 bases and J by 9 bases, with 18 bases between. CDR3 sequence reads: CASTTGWGPSYTF. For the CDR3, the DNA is TGTGCCAGCACCACCGGTTGGGGGCCGAGCTACACCTTC.